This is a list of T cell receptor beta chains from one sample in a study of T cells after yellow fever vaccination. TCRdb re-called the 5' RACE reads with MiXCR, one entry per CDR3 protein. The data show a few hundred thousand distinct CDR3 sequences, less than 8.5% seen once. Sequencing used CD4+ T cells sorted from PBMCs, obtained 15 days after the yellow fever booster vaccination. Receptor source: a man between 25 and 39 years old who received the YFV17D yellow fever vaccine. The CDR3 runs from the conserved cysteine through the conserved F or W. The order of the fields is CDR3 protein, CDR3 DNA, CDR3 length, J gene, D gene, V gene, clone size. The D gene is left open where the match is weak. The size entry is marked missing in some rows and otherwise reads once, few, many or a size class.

CDR3: CAISVSGAYNEQFF
DNA: TGTGCCATCAGTGTCAGCGGAGCCTACAATGAGCAGTTCTTC
length: 14
J: TRBJ2-1
D: NA
V: TRBV10-3
size: few

CDR3: CASSYTVPYRDDGYTF
DNA: TGTGCCAGCAGCTACACAGTTCCGTACAGGGATGACGGCTACACCTTC
length: 16
J: TRBJ1-2
D: NA
V: TRBV5-5
size: few

CDR3: CASSLSTNEGETQYF
DNA: TGTGCCAGCAGTTTAAGTACGAACGAAGGGGAGACCCAGTACTTC
length: 15
J: TRBJ2-5
D: NA
V: TRBV12-3/TRBV12-4
size: few

CDR3: CASSQDPGTGGEKRELFF
DNA: TGCGCCAGCAGCCAAGATCCCGGAACAGGGGGCGAGAAACGGGAGCTGTTTTTT
length: 18
J: TRBJ2-2
D: TRBD1
V: TRBV4-3
size: NA

CDR3: CASSFTGGTEAFF
DNA: TGTGCCAGCAGTTTTACAGGGGGCACTGAAGCTTTCTTT
length: 13
J: TRBJ1-1
D: TRBD1
V: TRBV6-5
size: NA

CDR3: CASSLVSGGSYNEQFF
DNA: TGTGCCAGCAGCTTGGTTTCCGGAGGCTCCTACAATGAGCAGTTCTTC
length: 16
J: TRBJ2-1
D: NA
V: TRBV5-6
size: many

CDR3: CASSSSNGGYGYTF
DNA: TGTGCCAGCAGTTCATCAAACGGGGGCTATGGCTACACCTTC
length: 14
J: TRBJ1-2
D: NA
V: TRBV12-3/TRBV12-4
size: NA

CDR3: CASSLEGTAGNEQFF
DNA: TGCGCCAGCAGCTTGGAAGGGACAGCGGGAAATGAGCAGTTCTTC
length: 15
J: TRBJ2-1
D: NA
V: TRBV5-1
size: few

CDR3: CSATRAACEQYF
DNA: TGCAGTGCAACCCGGGCGGCGTGCGAGCAGTACTTC
length: 12
J: TRBJ2-7
D: NA
V: TRBV20-1
size: NA

CDR3: CAWSTSQETQYF
DNA: TGTGCCTGGAGCACTAGCCAAGAGACCCAGTACTTC
length: 12
J: TRBJ2-5
D: NA
V: TRBV30
size: many

CDR3: CAWREFRATSQYNEQFF
DNA: TGTGCCTGGAGGGAGTTTAGGGCGACTAGTCAGTACAATGAGCAGTTCTTC
length: 17
J: TRBJ2-1
D: NA
V: TRBV30
size: many

CDR3: CASSPLRQASLMPQHF
DNA: TGTGCCAGCAGTCCGCTCCGGCAGGCGTCCCTCATGCCCCAGCATTTT
length: 16
J: TRBJ1-5
D: NA
V: TRBV28
size: NA

CDR3: CASRRGATNEKLFF
DNA: TGTGCCAGCAGGCGGGGTGCAACTAATGAAAAACTGTTTTTT
length: 14
J: TRBJ1-4
D: NA
V: TRBV7-2
size: many

CDR3: CASSLDMGDTGELFF
DNA: TGTGCCAGCTCACTTGACATGGGGGACACCGGGGAGCTGTTTTTT
length: 15
J: TRBJ2-2
D: NA
V: TRBV18
size: NA

CDR3: CASAGTSGWDTQYF
DNA: TGTGCCAGCGCCGGGACTAGCGGCTGGGATACGCAGTATTTT
length: 14
J: TRBJ2-3
D: TRBD2
V: TRBV11-2
size: many

CDR3: CASSLTTPRSGGYTF
DNA: TGTGCCAGCAGCCTGACAACACCGAGGTCGGGTGGCTACACCTTC
length: 15
J: TRBJ1-2
D: NA
V: TRBV3-1
size: few

CDR3: CASLRQGNTGELFF
DNA: TGTGCCAGCCTACGACAGGGGAACACCGGGGAGCTGTTTTTT
length: 14
J: TRBJ2-2
D: TRBD1
V: TRBV6-2/TRBV6-3
size: few

CDR3: CASSYRDRGDEKLFF
DNA: TGTGCCAGTAGTTACCGGGACAGGGGCGATGAAAAACTGTTTTTT
length: 15
J: TRBJ1-4
D: TRBD1
V: TRBV19
size: few

CDR3: CASSPRLVGTGELFF
DNA: TGTGCCAGCAGCCCGAGACTCGTTGGAACCGGGGAGCTGTTTTTT
length: 15
J: TRBJ2-2
D: NA
V: TRBV7-2
size: few

CDR3: CSAGISERTVTRWETQYF
DNA: TGTAGTGCTGGGATTTCTGAGCGGACAGTCACTAGGTGGGAGACCCAGTACTTC
length: 18
J: TRBJ2-5
D: NA
V: TRBV20-1
size: NA

CDR3: CSAKRGNGYTF
DNA: TGCAGTGCGAAAAGAGGCAATGGCTACACCTTC
length: 11
J: TRBJ1-2
D: NA
V: TRBV20-1
size: few

CDR3: CASSLETKYEQYF
DNA: TGTGCCAGCAGCTTAGAGACTAAATACGAGCAGTACTTC
length: 13
J: TRBJ2-7
D: NA
V: TRBV7-8
size: NA

CDR3: CASSRDQQETQYF
DNA: TGCGCCAGCAGCAGGGACCAGCAAGAGACCCAGTACTTC
length: 13
J: TRBJ2-5
D: NA
V: TRBV4-3
size: few

CDR3: CASSSSGMGTDTQYF
DNA: TGCGCCAGCAGTTCTAGCGGTATGGGCACAGATACGCAGTATTTT
length: 15
J: TRBJ2-3
D: TRBD2
V: TRBV5-1
size: few

CDR3: CASSLNTGTDTQYF
DNA: TGTGCCAGCAGCTTGAATACGGGTACAGATACGCAGTATTTT
length: 14
J: TRBJ2-3
D: NA
V: TRBV7-2
size: few

CDR3: CASSVLNEQFF
DNA: TGCGCCAGCAGCGTCCTCAATGAGCAGTTCTTC
length: 11
J: TRBJ2-1
D: NA
V: TRBV10-2
size: NA

CDR3: CASRRDNSGSPLHF
DNA: TGTGCCAGCAGGAGGGACAATTCTGGTTCACCCCTCCACTTT
length: 14
J: TRBJ1-6
D: NA
V: TRBV12-3/TRBV12-4
size: many

CDR3: CASSLGQGLKTQYF
DNA: TGTGCCAGCAGCCTTGGACAGGGGCTAAAGACCCAGTACTTC
length: 14
J: TRBJ2-5
D: TRBD1
V: TRBV4-2
size: NA

CDR3: CASSLGRSSNEQFF
DNA: TGTGCCAGCAGCTTGGGTCGCTCCTCCAATGAGCAGTTCTTC
length: 14
J: TRBJ2-1
D: NA
V: TRBV11-2
size: few

CDR3: CASSSAGDTGELFF
DNA: TGTGCCAGCAGTTCGGCAGGCGACACCGGGGAGCTGTTTTTT
length: 14
J: TRBJ2-2
D: NA
V: TRBV12-3/TRBV12-4
size: NA

CDR3: CATSPGTRGWEQFF
DNA: TGTGCCACCTCCCCTGGGACTAGGGGCTGGGAGCAGTTCTTC
length: 14
J: TRBJ2-1
D: TRBD2
V: TRBV6-1
size: many

CDR3: CAISKQGDNTEAFF
DNA: TGTGCCATCAGTAAACAGGGCGATAACACTGAAGCTTTCTTT
length: 14
J: TRBJ1-1
D: NA
V: TRBV10-3
size: NA

CDR3: CASSTRTDPPYNEQFF
DNA: TGTGCCAGTAGTACCCGGACGGACCCACCCTACAATGAGCAGTTCTTC
length: 16
J: TRBJ2-1
D: NA
V: TRBV19
size: few

CDR3: CASSTTLAGGFPQYF
DNA: TGTGCCAGCAGCACCACGTTAGCGGGAGGGTTCCCGCAGTACTTC
length: 15
J: TRBJ2-7
D: TRBD2
V: TRBV7-2
size: NA

CDR3: CASSDGTTFQEPQYF
DNA: TGCGCCAGCAGCGACGGGACAACCTTCCAAGAGCCCCAGTACTTC
length: 15
J: TRBJ2-5
D: NA
V: TRBV5-1
size: many

CDR3: CSAIKRVPYEQYF
DNA: TGCAGTGCTATAAAGCGGGTCCCCTACGAGCAGTACTTC
length: 13
J: TRBJ2-7
D: NA
V: TRBV20-1
size: few

CDR3: CASSKRGTGRTEAFF
DNA: TGTGCCAGCAGCAAGCGGGGGACAGGGCGCACTGAAGCTTTCTTT
length: 15
J: TRBJ1-1
D: TRBD1
V: TRBV28
size: few